This T cell receptor beta chain emerged from a study of cytomegalovirus exposure and HLA in healthy donors. Study at large: A later analysis reported the approximately 120 validation repertoires used the same platform as the approximately 660 first-cohort repertoires. Points from the study as a whole: The study listed around 150 cytomegalovirus-associated TCR beta chains. Rarity characterized most TCR sequences, yet some public TCRs appeared in many donors.

This clone has just one count. The antigen remains unidentified. Produced via immunoSEQ multiplex PCR; TCRdb's table is partial and in-frame only. The table lists fewer than 150,000 clones, almost 90% of them singletons. This receptor was taken from a woman aged 18 to 35 in good health and CMV-seropositive. The sample comprised PBMCs.

In DNA, the CDR3 is TGCGCCAGCAGCAGGGTTGGGGGGACCGGGGAGCTGTTTTTT. Its protein is CASSRVGGTGELFF. The chain carries TRBV4-1 and TRBJ2-2, with a possible D match to TRBD2 (6 bases). From germline, CDR1 is MGHRA and CDR2 YSYEKL. V was trimmed by 5 bases and J by 5 bases, leaving 12 bases between them. There are 14 residues in the CDR3.